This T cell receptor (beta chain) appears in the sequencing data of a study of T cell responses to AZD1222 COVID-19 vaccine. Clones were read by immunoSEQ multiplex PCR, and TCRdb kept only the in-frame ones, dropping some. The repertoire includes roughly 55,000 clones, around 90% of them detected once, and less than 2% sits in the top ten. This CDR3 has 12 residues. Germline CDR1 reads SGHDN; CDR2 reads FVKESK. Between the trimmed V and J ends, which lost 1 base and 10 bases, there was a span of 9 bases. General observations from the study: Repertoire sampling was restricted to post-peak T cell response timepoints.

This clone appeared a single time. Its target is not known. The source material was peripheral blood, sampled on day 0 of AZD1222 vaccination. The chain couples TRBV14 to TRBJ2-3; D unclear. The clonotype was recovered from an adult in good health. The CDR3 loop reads CASSQGRVAQYF. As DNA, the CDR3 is TGTGCCAGCAGCCAAGGAAGGGTTGCGCAGTATTTT.